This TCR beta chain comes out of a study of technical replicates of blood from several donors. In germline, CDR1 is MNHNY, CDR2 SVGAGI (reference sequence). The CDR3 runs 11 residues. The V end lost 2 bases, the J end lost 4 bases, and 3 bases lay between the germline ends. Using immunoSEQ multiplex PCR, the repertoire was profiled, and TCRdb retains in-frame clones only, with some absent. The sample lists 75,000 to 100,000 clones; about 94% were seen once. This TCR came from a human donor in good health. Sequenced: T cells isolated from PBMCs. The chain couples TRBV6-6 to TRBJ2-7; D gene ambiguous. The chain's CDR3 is CASSYQYEQYF. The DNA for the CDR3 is TGTGCCAGCAGTTACCAGTACGAGCAGTACTTC.